Listed here are 27 T cell receptor beta chains from one sample, sequenced in a study of OX40 agonist ivuxolimab in advanced cancers. Only in-frame clones appear in the TCRdb table, and some are missing; sequencing was by immunoSEQ multiplex PCR. The profile covers tens of thousands of clones, with 80% to 90% appearing a single time and 0.75% to 0.9% taken by the ten largest. Specimen: CD4+ or CD8+ T cells sorted from blood, collected in a trial of the OX40 agonist ivuxolimab. The receptors stem from an adult with an advanced solid tumor such as melanoma, head and neck, liver or kidney cancer.

V usage is TRBV7-2 and J usage is TRBJ1-1; D is ambiguous. The CDR3 totals 13 residues. The germline V gene has CDR1 SGHTA and CDR2 FQGNSA. V lost 4 bases and J lost 1, with 7 bases in between. The CDR3 protein is CASSWEKNTEAFF. The CDR3 nucleotides read TGTGCCAGCAGCTGGGAGAAGAACACTGAAGCTTTCTTT. Full variable domain (missing parts from reference TRBV7-2 and TRBJ1-1): GAGVSQSPSNKVTEKGKDVELRCDPISGHTALYWYRQSLGQGLEFLIYFQGNSAPDKSGLPSDRFSAERTGGSVSTLTIQRTQQEDSAVYLCASSWEKNTEAFFGQGTRLTVV.

The chain couples TRBV6-1 to TRBJ2-7, with TRBD2 matching 7 bases. Germline loops: CDR1 MNHNS, CDR2 SASEGT. The J segment lost 6 bases and the V segment lost 5 bases, leaving 7 bases of the junction unmatched. CDR3 length: 13 amino acids. CDR3 amino acids: CASSWWEGFEQYF. CDR3 nucleotide sequence: TGTGCCAGCAGTTGGTGGGAGGGATTCGAGCAGTACTTC.

This clone appeared a single time. This chain joins TRBV4-2 and TRBJ2-3, with D perhaps matching TRBD1 or TRBD2 (5 bases each). The CDR3 has 20 amino acids. Looked up from germline, CDR1 is LGHNA and CDR2 is YNFKEQ. Trimming shortened V by 0 bases and J by 4 bases, and 26 bases separated the two germline ends. The CDR3 loop reads CASSQEGFLAGIGVSDTQYF. The CDR3 nucleotides read TGTGCCAGCAGCCAAGAAGGTTTCCTTGCCGGGATAGGGGTATCAGATACGCAGTATTTT.

The chain uses TRBV29-1 and TRBJ2-3; 9 bases line up with TRBD1. The CDR3 is made up of 17 amino acids. The germline CDR1 and CDR2 sequences are SQVTM and ANQGSEA. Losses at the gene ends were 3 bases for V and 4 bases for J; bases not matched to a gene: 14. The CDR3 spells CSVEVEWRQGVSDTQYF. CDR3 nucleotide sequence: TGCAGCGTTGAGGTAGAGTGGAGACAGGGGGTTTCAGATACGCAGTATTTT.

V gene TRBV19 combines with J gene TRBJ1-1; 8 nucleotides match TRBD1. Germline CDR1 and CDR2: LNHDA and SQIVND (reference sequence). This CDR3 spans 13 amino acids. V trimming: 5 bases; J trimming: 4 bases; junction bases outside the gene matches: 3. The CDR3 is CASSPTGGTEAFF. CDR3 DNA: TGTGCCAGTAGTCCTACAGGGGGCACTGAAGCTTTCTTT.

The chain couples TRBV28 to TRBJ1-5; D unclear. This CDR3 is 13 amino acids long. Germline CDR1 is MDHEN and CDR2 is SYDVKM. V lost 6 bases to trimming and J lost 0 bases, with 6 bases between them. The CDR3 sequence is CASRPHSNQPQHF. The CDR3 coding sequence is TGTGCCAGCAGACCACATAGCAATCAGCCCCAGCATTTT.

This rearrangement joins TRBV19 to TRBJ2-3; the D gene is possibly TRBD2 (5 bases). Per germline, CDR1 LNHDA and CDR2 SQIVND (reference sequence). Trimming stripped 3 bases from V and 6 bases from J, with 16 bases between. The CDR3 consists of 15 residues. This CDR3 reads CASSIEGRGGDTQYF. Here the CDR3 DNA reads TGTGCCAGTAGTATCGAAGGCAGAGGAGGTGATACGCAGTATTTT. The whole variable domain, filled in from reference TRBV19 and TRBJ2-3, reads DGGITQSPKYLFRKEGQNVTLSCEQNLNHDAMYWYRQDPGQGLRLIYYSQIVNDFQKGDIAEGYSVSREKKESFPLTVTSAQKNPTAFYLCASSIEGRGGDTQYFGPGTRLTVL.

The chain is built from TRBV28 and TRBJ2-5; D is perhaps TRBD2 (6 bases). CDR3 length: 14 amino acids. The ends were cut back, 7 bases at V and 5 bases at J, with 17 bases in the middle. CDR1 and CDR2 (germline): MDHEN, SYDVKM. CDR3 sequence (DNA): TGTGCCAGCACCACCGCGGGGCTGGGGGAGACCCAGTACTTC. This gives the protein CASTTAGLGETQYF.

This clone was seen a handful of times. The chain is built from TRBV9 and TRBJ2-1, with 7 bases matching TRBD2. The length of the CDR3 is 14 residues. Trimming took 4 bases from V and 3 from J; bases not matched to a gene: 4. CDR1 and CDR2 (germline): SGDLS, YYNGEE. The chain's CDR3 is CASSRAGRYNEQFF. As DNA, the CDR3 is TGTGCCAGCAGCCGAGCGGGGCGCTACAATGAGCAGTTCTTC.

The V and J genes are TRBV29-1 and TRBJ2-1; D possibly corresponds to TRBD2 (5 bases). Per the germline V gene, CDR1 is SQVTM and CDR2 is ANQGSEA. V dropped 0 bases and J dropped 1 base, with 10 bases sitting between them. The CDR3 totals 15 residues. The CDR3 bases are TGCAGCGTTGAAGAAGGGAGTGGATCCTACAATGAGCAGTTCTTC. Protein sequence: CSVEEGSGSYNEQFF.

The V gene is TRBV30, the J gene TRBJ2-3; TRBD2 matches at 10 bases. Trimming at V came to 3 bases and at J to 0 bases, leaving 3 bases not matched to a gene. The germline V gene has CDR1 GTSNPN and CDR2 SVGIG (reference sequence). CDR3 length: 15 residues. Written as DNA, the CDR3 is TGTGCCTGGAGCGGGACTAGCGCTAGCACAGATACGCAGTATTTT. Protein sequence: CAWSGTSASTDTQYF.

The chain couples TRBV7-2 to TRBJ2-7, with D unclear. The germline gives CDR1 SGHTA, CDR2 FQGNSA. Trimming removed 1 base at V and 7 bases at J, with 11 bases between. CDR3 length equals 13 residues. The CDR3 region is CASSLGSWVEQYF. In nucleotides, the CDR3 is TGTGCCAGCAGCTTAGGGTCGTGGGTTGAGCAGTACTTC.

Only one count was recorded for this clone. V gene TRBV10-3 combines with J gene TRBJ2-1, with unresolved D. CDR3 length: 14 amino acids. Trimming took 4 bases from V and 8 from J, leaving 15 bases between them. Germline V gene data show CDR1 as ENHRY and CDR2 as SYGVKD. The CDR3 is CAISVQPGYDEQFF. The CDR3 coding sequence is TGTGCCATCAGTGTACAGCCTGGTTACGATGAGCAGTTCTTC.

V is TRBV6-5 and J is TRBJ2-2; D is unresolved. Germline lookup yields CDR1 MNHEY and CDR2 SVGAGI. V was shortened by 7 bases and J by 7 bases, with 13 bases between the two germline ends. The CDR3 loop spans 13 amino acids. The CDR3 loop reads CASNTRIGGELFF. The CDR3 region has the DNA TGTGCCAGCAATACACGAATCGGCGGGGAGCTGTTTTTT.

The table lists this clone with a count of one. The chain carries TRBV21-1 and TRBJ1-2; TRBD1, as called in the table, went unchecked against the DNA. TRBV21-1 is a pseudogene segment. The CDR3 consists of 14 residues. CDR3 coding DNA: TGTGCCAGCAGCAAAAGAACAGGGGACTATGGCTACACCTTC. Encoded protein: CASSKRTGDYGYTF.

This chain links TRBV11-3 with TRBJ2-3; tentative D call: TRBD2 (6 bases). The germline CDR1 and CDR2 sequences are SGHNT and YENEEA. V was pared by 2 bases and J by 3 bases, with 12 bases between. There are 15 residues in the CDR3. CDR3 nucleotides: TGTGCCAGCAGCTTAACTAGCCTAGGGACAGATACGCAGTATTTT. Residues: CASSLTSLGTDTQYF.

The chain has TRBV19 and TRBJ1-1; 7 bases are a match to TRBD1. Germline assignment: CDR1 LNHDA and CDR2 SQIVND (reference sequence). V lost 7 bases to trimming and J lost 4 bases; unmatched junction nucleotides: 9. The CDR3 sequence is 14 residues long. The CDR3 protein is CASIPDRRGTEAFF. CDR3 DNA sequence: TGTGCCAGTATCCCGGACAGGCGGGGCACTGAAGCTTTCTTT.

This clone was picked up a small number of times. V usage is TRBV7-3 and J usage is TRBJ1-1; D uncertain. CDR1 and CDR2 (germline): SGHTA, FQGTGA. V lost 2 bases to trimming and J lost 8 bases, with 12 bases between them. The CDR3 is 13 residues long. In DNA form, the CDR3 reads TGTGCCAGCAGCTTAGTCGGTCGAGCGGAAGCTTTCTTT. Residues: CASSLVGRAEAFF. Full variable domain (missing parts from reference TRBV7-3 and TRBJ1-1): GAGVSQTPSNKVTEKGKYVELRCDPISGHTALYWYRQSLGQGPEFLIYFQGTGAADDSGLPNDRFFAVRPEGSVSTLKIQRTERGDSAVYLCASSLVGRAEAFFGQGTRLTVV.

The chain employs TRBV28 and TRBJ2-2, with D perhaps matching TRBD1 (6 bases). Trimming took off 7 bases at V and 5 bases at J, with 11 bases between the two ends. The CDR3 is made up of 13 amino acids. Per germline, CDR1 MDHEN and CDR2 SYDVKM. CDR3 sequence (DNA): TGTGCCAGCATTTACAGGGATACCGGGGAGCTGTTTTTT. Translating it yields CASIYRDTGELFF.

The rearrangement links TRBV7-9 to TRBJ2-3, with a possible D match to TRBD1 (6 bases). The CDR3 has 12 residues. Germline values: CDR1 SEHNR, CDR2 FQNEAQ (reference sequence). Trimming shortened V by 5 bases and J by 6 bases, and 9 bases separated the two germline ends. The CDR3 loop is CASSPQGDTQYF. As DNA, the CDR3 is TGTGCCAGCAGCCCCCAGGGGGATACGCAGTATTTT.

This chain uses TRBV14 with TRBJ2-1; no clear D gene. Germline V gives CDR1 SGHDN, CDR2 FVKESK. CDR3 length: 13 amino acids. V was trimmed by 0 bases and J by 2 bases, leaving 2 bases between them. This CDR3 is CASSQDTYNEQFF. DNA for the CDR3: TGTGCCAGCAGCCAAGATACCTACAATGAGCAGTTCTTC. Full variable domain (missing parts from reference TRBV14 and TRBJ2-1): EAGVTQFPSHSVIEKGQTVTLRCDPISGHDNLYWYRRVMGKEIKFLLHFVKESKQDESGMPNNRFLAERTGGTYSTLKVQPAELEDSGVYFCASSQDTYNEQFFGPGTRLTVL.

CDR3 bases: TGCGCCAGCAGCTTGGACACTAACACCGGGGAGCTGTTTTTT. This sequence encodes CASSLDTNTGELFF. The chain joins TRBV5-1 to TRBJ2-2; D remains unclear. The CDR3 contains 14 residues. V was pared by 0 bases and J by 2 bases, with 5 bases between. CDR1 is SGHRS, CDR2 YFSETQ, per germline.

This chain links TRBV19 with TRBJ2-2; the match to TRBD1 covers 7 bases. The J segment lost 6 bases and the V segment lost 4 bases, leaving 8 bases of the junction unmatched. The germline V gene has CDR1 LNHDA and CDR2 SQIVND (reference sequence). The CDR3 is 15 amino acids. The CDR3 loop is CASSRRDRAAGELFF. The CDR3 nucleotides are TGTGCCAGTAGTAGACGAGACAGGGCGGCCGGGGAGCTGTTTTTT.

The chain combines TRBV6-5 with TRBJ2-1; D possibly corresponds to TRBD2 (6 bases). The CDR3 consists of 14 residues. Trimming removed 7 bases at V and 6 bases at J, with 16 bases between. Germline V gene lookup returns CDR1 MNHEY and CDR2 SVGAGI. The CDR3 nucleotides are TGTGCCAGCAACCGGGCCCCGCGGGGCAATGAGCAGTTCTTC. It translates to CASNRAPRGNEQFF.

This clone is a singleton in its sample. The chain has TRBV6-6 and TRBJ2-7, with TRBD2 identical over 11 bases. Per the germline V gene, CDR1 is MNHNY and CDR2 is SVGAGI (reference sequence). The CDR3 totals 14 residues. With V trimmed by 5 bases and J by 3 bases, 3 bases remained unmatched. The chain's CDR3 is CASSGTSGSYEQYF. The CDR3 DNA follows: TGTGCCAGCAGTGGGACTAGCGGAAGCTACGAGCAGTACTTC.

The chain joins TRBV11-1 to TRBJ2-5; D is unresolved. The germline V and J ends were trimmed by 3 bases and 5 bases, with 16 bases remaining between them. The CDR3 runs 15 residues. Germline V CDR1 and CDR2: SGHAT, FQDESV (reference sequence). CDR3 region: CASSLVRLDRETQYF. In DNA form, the CDR3 reads TGTGCCAGCAGCTTGGTAAGGCTAGACCGCGAGACCCAGTACTTC.

The chain combines TRBV28 with TRBJ2-3; 8 bases map to TRBD2. The CDR3 length is 15 residues. V lost 3 bases, J lost 3 bases, and 5 bases stayed unmatched. Germline V gene sequence: CDR1 MDHEN, CDR2 SYDVKM. CDR3 protein: CASSFMGTSTDTQYF. The CDR3 bases are TGTGCCAGCAGTTTTATGGGGACTAGTACAGATACGCAGTATTTT.